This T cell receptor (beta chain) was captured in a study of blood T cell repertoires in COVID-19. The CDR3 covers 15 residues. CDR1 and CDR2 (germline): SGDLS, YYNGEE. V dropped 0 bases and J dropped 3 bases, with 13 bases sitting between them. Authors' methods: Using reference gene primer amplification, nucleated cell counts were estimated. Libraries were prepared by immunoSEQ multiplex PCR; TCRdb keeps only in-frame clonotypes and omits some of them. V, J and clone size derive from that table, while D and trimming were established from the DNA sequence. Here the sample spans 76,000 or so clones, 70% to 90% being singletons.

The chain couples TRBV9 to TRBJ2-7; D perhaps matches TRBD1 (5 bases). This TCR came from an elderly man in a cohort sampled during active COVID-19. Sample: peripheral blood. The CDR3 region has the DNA TGTGCCAGCAGCGTAGCGTTAGACAGAGACTACGAGCAGTACTTC. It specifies CASSVALDRDYEQYF.